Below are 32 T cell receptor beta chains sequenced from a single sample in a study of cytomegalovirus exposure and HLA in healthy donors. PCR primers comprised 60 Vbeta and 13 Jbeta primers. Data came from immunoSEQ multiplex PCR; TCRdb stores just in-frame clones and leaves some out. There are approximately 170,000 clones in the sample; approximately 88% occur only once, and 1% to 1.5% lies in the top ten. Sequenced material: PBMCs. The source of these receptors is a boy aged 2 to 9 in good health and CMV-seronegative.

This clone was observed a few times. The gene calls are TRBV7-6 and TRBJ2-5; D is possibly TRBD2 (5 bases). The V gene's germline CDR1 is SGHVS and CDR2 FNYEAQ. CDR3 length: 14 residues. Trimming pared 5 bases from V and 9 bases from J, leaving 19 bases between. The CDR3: CASSQNPSSGAQYF. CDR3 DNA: TGTGCCAGCAGCCAAAATCCGTCTTCCGGGGCCCAGTACTTC.

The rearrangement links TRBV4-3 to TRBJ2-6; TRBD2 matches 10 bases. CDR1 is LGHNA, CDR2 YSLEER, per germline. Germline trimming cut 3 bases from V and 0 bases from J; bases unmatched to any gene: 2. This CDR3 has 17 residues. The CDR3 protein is CASSHSGRNSGANVLTF. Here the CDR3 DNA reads TGCGCCAGCAGCCATAGCGGGAGGAACTCTGGGGCCAACGTCCTGACTTTC.

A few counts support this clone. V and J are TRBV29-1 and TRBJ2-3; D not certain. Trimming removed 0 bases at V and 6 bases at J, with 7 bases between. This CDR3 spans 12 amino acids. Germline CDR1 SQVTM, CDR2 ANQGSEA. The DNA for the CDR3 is TGCAGCGTTGAAGATGGCTCGGATACGCAGTATTTT. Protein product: CSVEDGSDTQYF.

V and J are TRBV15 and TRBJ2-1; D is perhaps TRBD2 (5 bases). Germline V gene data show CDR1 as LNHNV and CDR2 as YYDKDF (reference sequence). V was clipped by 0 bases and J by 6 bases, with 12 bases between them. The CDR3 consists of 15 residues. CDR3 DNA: TGTGCCACCAGCAGAGATTCGGGAAAGTTCAATGAGCAGTTCTTC. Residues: CATSRDSGKFNEQFF.

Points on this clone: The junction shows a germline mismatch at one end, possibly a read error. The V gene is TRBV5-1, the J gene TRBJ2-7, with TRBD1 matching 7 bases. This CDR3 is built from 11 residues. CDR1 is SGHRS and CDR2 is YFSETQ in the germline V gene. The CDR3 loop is CASPRGKTEGF. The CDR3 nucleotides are TGCGCCAGCCCCAGGGGGAAGACAGAAGGGTTC.

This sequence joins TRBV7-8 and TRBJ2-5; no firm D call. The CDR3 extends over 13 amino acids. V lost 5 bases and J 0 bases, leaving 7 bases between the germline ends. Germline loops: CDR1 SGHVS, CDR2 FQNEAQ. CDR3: CASSLGNQETQYF. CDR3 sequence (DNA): TGTGCCAGCAGCCTGGGCAACCAAGAGACCCAGTACTTC.

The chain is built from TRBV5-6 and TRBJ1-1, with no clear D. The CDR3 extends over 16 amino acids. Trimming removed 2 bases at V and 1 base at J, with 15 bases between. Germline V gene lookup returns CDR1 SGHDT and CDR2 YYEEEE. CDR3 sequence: CASSLLGRAKNTEAFF. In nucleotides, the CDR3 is TGTGCCAGCAGCTTATTAGGGAGGGCTAAGAACACTGAAGCTTTCTTT.

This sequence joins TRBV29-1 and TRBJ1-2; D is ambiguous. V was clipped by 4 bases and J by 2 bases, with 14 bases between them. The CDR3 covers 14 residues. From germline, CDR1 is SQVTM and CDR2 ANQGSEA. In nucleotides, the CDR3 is TGCAGCGTTGTTGCCCAGGAGGGCAACTATGGCTACACCTTC. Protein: CSVVAQEGNYGYTF.

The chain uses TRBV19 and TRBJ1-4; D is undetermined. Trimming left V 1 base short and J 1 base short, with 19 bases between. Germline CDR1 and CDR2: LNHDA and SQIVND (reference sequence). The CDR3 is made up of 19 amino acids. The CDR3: CASSIVLDPGGLTNEKLFF. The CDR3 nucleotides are TGTGCCAGTAGTATAGTGCTAGACCCCGGTGGACTAACTAATGAAAAACTGTTTTTT.

This chain's CDR3 is CASSLSGGTNYGYTF. DNA of the CDR3: TGCGCCAGCAGCTTGAGCGGCGGGACTAACTATGGCTACACCTTC. The V and J genes are TRBV5-1 and TRBJ1-2; no firm D call. The CDR3 has 15 residues. Trimming took 1 base from V and 0 from J, leaving 10 bases between them. Germline CDR1 and CDR2: SGHRS and YFSETQ.

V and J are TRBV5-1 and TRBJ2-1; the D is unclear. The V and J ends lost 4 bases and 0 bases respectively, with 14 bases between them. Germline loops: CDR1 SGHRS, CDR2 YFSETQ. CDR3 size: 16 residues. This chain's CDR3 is CASSTAPQSSYNEQFF. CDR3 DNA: TGCGCCAGCAGCACAGCCCCACAGAGCTCCTACAATGAGCAGTTCTTC.

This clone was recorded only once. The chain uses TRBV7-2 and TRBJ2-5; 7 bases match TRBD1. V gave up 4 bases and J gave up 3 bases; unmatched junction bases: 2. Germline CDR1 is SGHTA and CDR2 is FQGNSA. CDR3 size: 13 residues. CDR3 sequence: CASSYGTEETQYF. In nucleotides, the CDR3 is TGTGCCAGCAGCTATGGGACAGAAGAGACCCAGTACTTC.

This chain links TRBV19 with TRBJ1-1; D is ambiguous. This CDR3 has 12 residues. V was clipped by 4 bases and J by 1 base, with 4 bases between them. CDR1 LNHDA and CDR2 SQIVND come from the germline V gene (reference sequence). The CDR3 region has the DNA TGTGCCAGTAGTACATGGAACACTGAAGCTTTCTTT. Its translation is CASSTWNTEAFF.

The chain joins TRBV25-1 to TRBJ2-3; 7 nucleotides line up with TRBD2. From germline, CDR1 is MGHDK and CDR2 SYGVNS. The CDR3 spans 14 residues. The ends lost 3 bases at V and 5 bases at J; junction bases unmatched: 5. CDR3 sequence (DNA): TGTGCCAGCAGTGACGGACTAGTTAAAGATACGCAGTATTTT. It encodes CASSDGLVKDTQYF.

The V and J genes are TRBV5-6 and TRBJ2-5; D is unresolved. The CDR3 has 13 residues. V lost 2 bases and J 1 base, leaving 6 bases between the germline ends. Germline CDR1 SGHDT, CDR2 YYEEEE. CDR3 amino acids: CASSFGGQETQYF. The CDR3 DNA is TGTGCCAGCAGCTTCGGCGGCCAAGAGACCCAGTACTTC.

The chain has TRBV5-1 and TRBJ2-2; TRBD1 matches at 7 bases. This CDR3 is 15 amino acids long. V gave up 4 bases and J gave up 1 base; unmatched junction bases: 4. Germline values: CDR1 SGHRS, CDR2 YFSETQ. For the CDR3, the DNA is TGCGCCAGCAGCCCCCGGGACAGGAACACCGGGGAGCTGTTTTTT. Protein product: CASSPRDRNTGELFF. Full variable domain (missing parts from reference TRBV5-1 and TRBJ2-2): KAGVTQTPRYLIKTRGQQVTLSCSPISGHRSVSWYQQTPGQGLQFLFEYFSETQRNKGNFPGRFSGRQFSNSRSEMNVSTLELGDSALYLCASSPRDRNTGELFFGEGSRLTVL.

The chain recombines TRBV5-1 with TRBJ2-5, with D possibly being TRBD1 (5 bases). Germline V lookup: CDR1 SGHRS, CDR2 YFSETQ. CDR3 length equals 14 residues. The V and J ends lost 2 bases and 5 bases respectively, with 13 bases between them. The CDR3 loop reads CASSLQEYAETQYF. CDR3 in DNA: TGCGCCAGCAGCTTACAGGAGTATGCGGAGACCCAGTACTTC.

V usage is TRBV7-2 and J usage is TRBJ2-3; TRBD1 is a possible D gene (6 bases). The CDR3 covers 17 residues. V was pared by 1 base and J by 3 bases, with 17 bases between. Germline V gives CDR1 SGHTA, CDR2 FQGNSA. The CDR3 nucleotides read TGTGCCAGCAGCTTAGTGGGGCAGGGGACGATGACAGATACGCAGTATTTT. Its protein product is CASSLVGQGTMTDTQYF.

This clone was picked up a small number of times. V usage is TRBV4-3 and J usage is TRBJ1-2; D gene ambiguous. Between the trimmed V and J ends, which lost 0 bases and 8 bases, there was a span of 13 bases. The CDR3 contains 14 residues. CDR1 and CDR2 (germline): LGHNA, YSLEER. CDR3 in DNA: TGCGCCAGCAGCCAAGAATGGCCGGGAGAAGGCTACACCTTC. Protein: CASSQEWPGEGYTF.

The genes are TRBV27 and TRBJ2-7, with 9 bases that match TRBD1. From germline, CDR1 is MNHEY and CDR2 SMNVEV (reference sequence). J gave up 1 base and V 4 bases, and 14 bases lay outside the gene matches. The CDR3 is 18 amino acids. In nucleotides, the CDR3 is TGTGCCAGCAGTTCCTTGGGTACAGGGACAGGGAGTTCCTACGAGCAGTACTTC. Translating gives CASSSLGTGTGSSYEQYF.

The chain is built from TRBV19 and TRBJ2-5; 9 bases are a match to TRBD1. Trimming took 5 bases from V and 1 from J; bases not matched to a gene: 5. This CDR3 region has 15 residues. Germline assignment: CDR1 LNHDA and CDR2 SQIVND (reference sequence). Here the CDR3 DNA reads TGTGCCAGTAGTCACGGGACAGGGACCCAAGAGACCCAGTACTTC. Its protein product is CASSHGTGTQETQYF.

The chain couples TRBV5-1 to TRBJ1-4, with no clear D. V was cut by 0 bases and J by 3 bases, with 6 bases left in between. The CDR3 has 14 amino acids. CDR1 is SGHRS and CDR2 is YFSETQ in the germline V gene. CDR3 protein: CASSLDRANEKLFF. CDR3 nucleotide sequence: TGCGCCAGCAGCTTGGACAGAGCTAATGAAAAACTGTTTTTT.

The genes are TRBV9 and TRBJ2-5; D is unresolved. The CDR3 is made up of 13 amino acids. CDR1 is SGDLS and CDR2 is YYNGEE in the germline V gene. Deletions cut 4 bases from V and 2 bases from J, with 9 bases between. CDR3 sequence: CASSLQSQETQYF. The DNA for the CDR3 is TGTGCCAGCAGCCTACAGTCACAAGAGACCCAGTACTTC. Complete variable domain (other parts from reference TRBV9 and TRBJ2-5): DSGVTQTPKHLITATGQRVTLRCSPRSGDLSVYWYQQSLDQGLQFLIQYYNGEERAKGNILERFSAQQFPDLHSELNLSSLELGDSALYFCASSLQSQETQYFGPGTRLLVL.

This CDR3 reads CASSEPGTGGPEAFF. The CDR3 DNA is TGTGCCAGCAGTGAACCCGGGACAGGGGGCCCTGAAGCTTTCTTT. The rearrangement uses TRBV6-1 and TRBJ1-1; TRBD1 aligns across 12 bases. J lost 6 bases, V lost 2 bases, and 4 bases had no gene match. Germline loops: CDR1 MNHNS, CDR2 SASEGT. CDR3 length: 15 residues.

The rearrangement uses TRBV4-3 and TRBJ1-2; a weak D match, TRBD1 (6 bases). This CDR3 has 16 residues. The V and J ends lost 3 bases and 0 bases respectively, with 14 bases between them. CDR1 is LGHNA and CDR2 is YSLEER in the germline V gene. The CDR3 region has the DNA TGCGCCAGCAGCCATTTCCGGGACACCGCTAACTATGGCTACACCTTC. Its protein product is CASSHFRDTANYGYTF.

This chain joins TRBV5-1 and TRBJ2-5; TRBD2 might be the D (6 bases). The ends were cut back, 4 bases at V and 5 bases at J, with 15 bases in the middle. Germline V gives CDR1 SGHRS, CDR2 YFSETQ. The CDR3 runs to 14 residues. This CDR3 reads CASSPAGGVETQYF. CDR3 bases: TGCGCCAGCAGCCCAGCGGGCGGTGTGGAGACCCAGTACTTC.

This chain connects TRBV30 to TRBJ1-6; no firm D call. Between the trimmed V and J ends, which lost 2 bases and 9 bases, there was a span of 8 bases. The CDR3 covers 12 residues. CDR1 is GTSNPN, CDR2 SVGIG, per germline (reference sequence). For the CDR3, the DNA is TGTGCCTGGAGTCTGAGGAGTTCACCCCTCCACTTT. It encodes CAWSLRSSPLHF.

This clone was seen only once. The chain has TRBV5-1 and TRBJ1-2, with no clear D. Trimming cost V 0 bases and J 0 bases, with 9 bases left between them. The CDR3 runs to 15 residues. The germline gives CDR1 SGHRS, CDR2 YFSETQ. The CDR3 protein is CASSLAPTSNYGYTF. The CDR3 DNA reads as TGCGCCAGCAGCTTGGCGCCTACTTCTAACTATGGCTACACCTTC.

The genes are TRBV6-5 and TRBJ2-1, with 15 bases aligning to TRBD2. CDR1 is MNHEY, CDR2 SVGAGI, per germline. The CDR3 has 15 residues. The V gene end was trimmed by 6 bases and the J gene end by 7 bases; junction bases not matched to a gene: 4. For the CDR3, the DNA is TGTGCCAGCAGCCCCGGGACTAGCGGGAGGAATGAGCAGTTCTTC. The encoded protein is CASSPGTSGRNEQFF.

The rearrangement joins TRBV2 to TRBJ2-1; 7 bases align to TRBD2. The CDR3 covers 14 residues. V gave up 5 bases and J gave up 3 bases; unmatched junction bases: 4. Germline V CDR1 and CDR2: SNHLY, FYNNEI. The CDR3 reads CASSPERDYNEQFF. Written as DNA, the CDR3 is TGTGCCAGCAGTCCTGAGCGGGACTACAATGAGCAGTTCTTC.

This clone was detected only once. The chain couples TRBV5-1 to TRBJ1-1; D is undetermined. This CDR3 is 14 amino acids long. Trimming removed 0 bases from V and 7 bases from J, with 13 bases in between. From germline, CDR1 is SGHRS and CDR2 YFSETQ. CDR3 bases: TGCGCCAGCAGCTTGGAACGTGTGGAGGGTGAAGCTTTCTTT. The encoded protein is CASSLERVEGEAFF.

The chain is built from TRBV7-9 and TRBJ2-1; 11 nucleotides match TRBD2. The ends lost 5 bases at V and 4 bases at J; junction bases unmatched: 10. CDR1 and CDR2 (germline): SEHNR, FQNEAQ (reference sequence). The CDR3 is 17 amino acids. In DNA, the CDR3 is TGTGCCAGCAGCAACACCGGGACTAGCGGTTTATACAATGAGCAGTTCTTC. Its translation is CASSNTGTSGLYNEQFF.